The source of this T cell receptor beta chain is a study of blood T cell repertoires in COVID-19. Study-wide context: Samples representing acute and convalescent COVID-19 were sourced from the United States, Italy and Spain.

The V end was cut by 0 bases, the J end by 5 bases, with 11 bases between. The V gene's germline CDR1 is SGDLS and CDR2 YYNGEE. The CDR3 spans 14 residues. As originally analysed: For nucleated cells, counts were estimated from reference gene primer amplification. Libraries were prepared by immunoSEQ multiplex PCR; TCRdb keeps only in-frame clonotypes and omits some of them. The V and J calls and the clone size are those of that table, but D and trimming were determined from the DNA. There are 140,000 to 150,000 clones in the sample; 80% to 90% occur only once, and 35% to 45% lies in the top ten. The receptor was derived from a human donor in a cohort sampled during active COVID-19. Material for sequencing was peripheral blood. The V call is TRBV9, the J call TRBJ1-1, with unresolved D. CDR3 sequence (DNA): TGTGCCAGCAGCGTAGATGAGGTGCGGACTGAAGCTTTCTTT. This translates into CASSVDEVRTEAFF. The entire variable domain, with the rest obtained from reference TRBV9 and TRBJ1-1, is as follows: DSGVTQTPKHLITATGQRVTLRCSPRSGDLSVYWYQQSLDQGLQFLIQYYNGEERAKGNILERFSAQQFPDLHSELNLSSLELGDSALYFCASSVDEVRTEAFFGQGTRLTVV.